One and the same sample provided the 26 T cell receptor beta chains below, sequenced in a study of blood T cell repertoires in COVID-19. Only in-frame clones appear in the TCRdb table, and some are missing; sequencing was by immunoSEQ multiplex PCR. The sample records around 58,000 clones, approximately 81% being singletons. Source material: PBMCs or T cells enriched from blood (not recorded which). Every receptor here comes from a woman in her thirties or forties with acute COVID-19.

As DNA, the CDR3 is TGTGCCAGCAGCCCCGCGGGGGGGCCCAAAAACATTCAGTACTTC. Translation gives CASSPAGGPKNIQYF. This chain links TRBV7-2 with TRBJ2-4, with TRBD2 identical over 9 bases. The CDR3 spans 15 residues. V gave up 5 bases and J gave up 2 bases; unmatched junction bases: 4. The V gene's germline CDR1 is SGHTA and CDR2 FQGNSA.

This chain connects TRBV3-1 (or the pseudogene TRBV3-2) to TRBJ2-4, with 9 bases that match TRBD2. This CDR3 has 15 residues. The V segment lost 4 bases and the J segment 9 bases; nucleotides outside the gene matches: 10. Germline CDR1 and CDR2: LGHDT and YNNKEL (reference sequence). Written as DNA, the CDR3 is TGTGCCAGCAGCCTTTATAGCGGGAGTGAGAGCATTCAGTACTTC. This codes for CASSLYSGSESIQYF.

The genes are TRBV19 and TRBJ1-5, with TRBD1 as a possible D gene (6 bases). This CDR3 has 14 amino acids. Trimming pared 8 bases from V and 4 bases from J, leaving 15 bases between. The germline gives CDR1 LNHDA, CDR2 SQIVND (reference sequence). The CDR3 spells CASSYREPNQPQHF. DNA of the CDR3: TGTGCCAGTTCTTACAGGGAACCGAATCAGCCCCAGCATTTT.

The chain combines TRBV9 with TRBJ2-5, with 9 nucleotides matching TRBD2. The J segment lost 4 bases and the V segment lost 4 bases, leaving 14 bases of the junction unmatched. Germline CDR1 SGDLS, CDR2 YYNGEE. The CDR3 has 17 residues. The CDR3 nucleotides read TGTGCCAGCAGCACTCGGGGTAGCGGGAGTGGGGGAGAGACCCAGTACTTC. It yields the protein CASSTRGSGSGGETQYF.

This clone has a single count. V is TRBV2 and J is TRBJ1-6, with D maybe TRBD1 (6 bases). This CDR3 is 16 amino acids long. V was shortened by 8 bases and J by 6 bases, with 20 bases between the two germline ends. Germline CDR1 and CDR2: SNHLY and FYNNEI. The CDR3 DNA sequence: TGTGCCAGCGTGGTTTTTACAGGGAATGGTAATTCACCCCTCCACTTT. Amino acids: CASVVFTGNGNSPLHF.

DNA of the CDR3: TGTGCCACCCACGGACAGGGAAACACTGAAGCTTTCTTT. Translated: CATHGQGNTEAFF. The chain uses TRBV28 and TRBJ1-1; 8 nucleotides line up with TRBD1. Looked up from germline, CDR1 is MDHEN and CDR2 is SYDVKM. The CDR3 runs to 13 residues. The trim removed 10 bases at V and 2 bases at J, leaving 6 bases unmatched.

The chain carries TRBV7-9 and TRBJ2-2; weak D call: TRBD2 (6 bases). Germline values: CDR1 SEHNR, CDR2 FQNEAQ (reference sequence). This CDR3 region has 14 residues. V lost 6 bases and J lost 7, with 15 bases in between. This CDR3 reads CASRPGEWVGELFF. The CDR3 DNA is TGTGCCAGCAGGCCGGGGGAGTGGGTCGGGGAGCTGTTTTTT.

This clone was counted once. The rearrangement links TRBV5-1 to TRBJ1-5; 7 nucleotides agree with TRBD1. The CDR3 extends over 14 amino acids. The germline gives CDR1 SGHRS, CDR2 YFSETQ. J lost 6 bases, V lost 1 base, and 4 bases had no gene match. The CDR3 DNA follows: TGCGCCAGCAGCTTGACAGGGGCGGGTCAGCCCCAGCATTTT. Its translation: CASSLTGAGQPQHF. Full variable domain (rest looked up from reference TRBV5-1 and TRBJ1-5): KAGVTQTPRYLIKTRGQQVTLSCSPISGHRSVSWYQQTPGQGLQFLFEYFSETQRNKGNFPGRFSGRQFSNSRSEMNVSTLELGDSALYLCASSLTGAGQPQHFGDGTRLSIL.

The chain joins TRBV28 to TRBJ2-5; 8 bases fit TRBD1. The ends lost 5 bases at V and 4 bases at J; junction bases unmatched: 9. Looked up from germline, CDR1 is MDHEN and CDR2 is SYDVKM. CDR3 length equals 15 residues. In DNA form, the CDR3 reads TGTGCCAGCAGTGCAGACAGGGGAGTGGGAGAGACCCAGTACTTC. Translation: CASSADRGVGETQYF.

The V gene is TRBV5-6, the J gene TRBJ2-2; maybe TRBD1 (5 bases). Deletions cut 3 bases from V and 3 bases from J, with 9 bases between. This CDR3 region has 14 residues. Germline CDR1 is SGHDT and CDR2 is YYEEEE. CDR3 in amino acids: CASSSTGYTGELFF. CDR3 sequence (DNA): TGTGCCAGCAGCTCAACAGGTTACACCGGGGAGCTGTTTTTT.

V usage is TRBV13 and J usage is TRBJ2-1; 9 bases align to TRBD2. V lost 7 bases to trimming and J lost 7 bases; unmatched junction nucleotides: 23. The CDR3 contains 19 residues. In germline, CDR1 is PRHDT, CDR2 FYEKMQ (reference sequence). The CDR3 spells CASNFQLAGTPREGNEQFF. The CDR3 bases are TGTGCCAGCAACTTCCAGCTAGCGGGGACCCCGAGGGAGGGGAATGAGCAGTTCTTC.

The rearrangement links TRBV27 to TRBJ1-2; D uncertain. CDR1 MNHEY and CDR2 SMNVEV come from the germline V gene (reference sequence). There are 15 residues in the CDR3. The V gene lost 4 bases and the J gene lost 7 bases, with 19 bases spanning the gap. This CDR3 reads CASSSSLADLGGYTF. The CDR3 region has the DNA TGTGCCAGCAGTTCTAGTCTGGCTGACTTAGGTGGCTACACCTTC.

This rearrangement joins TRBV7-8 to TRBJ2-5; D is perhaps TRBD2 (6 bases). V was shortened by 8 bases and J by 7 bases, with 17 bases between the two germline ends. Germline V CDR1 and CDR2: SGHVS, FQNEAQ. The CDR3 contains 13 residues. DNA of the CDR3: TGTGCCAGCTCTGCGGGACTGCGGGGGACCCAGTACTTC. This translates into CASSAGLRGTQYF.

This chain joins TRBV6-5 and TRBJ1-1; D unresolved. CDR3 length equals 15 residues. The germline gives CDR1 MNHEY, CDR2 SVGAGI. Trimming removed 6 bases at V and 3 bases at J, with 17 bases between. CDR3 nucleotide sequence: TGTGCCAGCAGAACCTCTCCGGGCGGGGACACTGAAGCTTTCTTT. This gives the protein CASRTSPGGDTEAFF.

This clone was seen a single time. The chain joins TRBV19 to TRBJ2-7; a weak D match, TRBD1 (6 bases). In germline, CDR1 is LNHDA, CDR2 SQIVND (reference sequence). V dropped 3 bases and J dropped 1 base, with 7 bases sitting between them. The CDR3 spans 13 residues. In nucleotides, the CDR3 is TGTGCCAGTAGTATGGGGGCATCCTACGAGCAGTACGTC. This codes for CASSMGASYEQYV.

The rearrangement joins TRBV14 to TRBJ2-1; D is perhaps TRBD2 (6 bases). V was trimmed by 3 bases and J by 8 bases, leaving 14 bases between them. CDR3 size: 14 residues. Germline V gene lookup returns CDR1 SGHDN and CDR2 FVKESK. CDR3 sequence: CASSQMGLTDEQFF. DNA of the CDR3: TGTGCCAGCAGCCAGATGGGACTGACGGATGAGCAGTTCTTC.

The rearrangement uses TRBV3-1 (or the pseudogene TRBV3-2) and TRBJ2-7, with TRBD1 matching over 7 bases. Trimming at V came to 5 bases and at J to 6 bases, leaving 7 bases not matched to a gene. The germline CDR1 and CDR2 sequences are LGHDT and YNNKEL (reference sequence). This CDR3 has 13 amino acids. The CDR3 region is CASSTRQGGEQYV. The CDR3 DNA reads TGTGCCAGCAGCACCCGACAGGGCGGCGAGCAGTACGTC.

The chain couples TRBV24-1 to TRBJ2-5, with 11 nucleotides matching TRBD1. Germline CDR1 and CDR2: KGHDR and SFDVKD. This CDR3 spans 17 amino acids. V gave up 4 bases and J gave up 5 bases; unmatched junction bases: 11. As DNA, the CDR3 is TGTGCCACCAGTGACCGTACAGGACAGGGGGCGCGGGAGACCCAGTACTTC. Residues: CATSDRTGQGARETQYF.

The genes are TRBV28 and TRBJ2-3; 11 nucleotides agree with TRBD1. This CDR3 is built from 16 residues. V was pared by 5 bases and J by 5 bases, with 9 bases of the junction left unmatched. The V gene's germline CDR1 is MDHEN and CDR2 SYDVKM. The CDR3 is CASSRPGTGGGDTQYF. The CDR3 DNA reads TGTGCCAGCAGTCGACCCGGGACAGGGGGAGGAGATACGCAGTATTTT. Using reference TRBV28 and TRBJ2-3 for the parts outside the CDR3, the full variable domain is DVKVTQSSRYLVKRTGEKVFLECVQDMDHENMFWYRQDPGLGLRLIYFSYDVKMKEKGDIPEGYSVSREKKERFSLILESASTNQTSMYLCASSRPGTGGGDTQYFGPGTRLTVL.

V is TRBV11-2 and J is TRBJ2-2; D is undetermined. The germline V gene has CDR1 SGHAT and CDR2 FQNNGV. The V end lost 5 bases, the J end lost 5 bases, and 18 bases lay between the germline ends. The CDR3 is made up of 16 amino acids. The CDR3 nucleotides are TGTGCCAGCAGCCCTATGCTTCCGTCTGTGACCGGGGAGCTGTTTTTT. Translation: CASSPMLPSVTGELFF.

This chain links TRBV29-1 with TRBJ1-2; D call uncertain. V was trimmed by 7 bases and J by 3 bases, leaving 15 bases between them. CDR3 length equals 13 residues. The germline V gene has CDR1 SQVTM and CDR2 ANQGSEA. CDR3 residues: CSATWEGYYGYTF. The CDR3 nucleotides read TGCAGCGCAACCTGGGAGGGATACTATGGCTACACCTTC.

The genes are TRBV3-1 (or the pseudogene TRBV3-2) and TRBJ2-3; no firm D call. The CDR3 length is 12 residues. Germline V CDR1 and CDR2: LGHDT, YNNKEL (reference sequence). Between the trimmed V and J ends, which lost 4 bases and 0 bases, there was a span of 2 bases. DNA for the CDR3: TGTGCCAGCAGCCCTAGCACAGATACGCAGTATTTT. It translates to CASSPSTDTQYF.

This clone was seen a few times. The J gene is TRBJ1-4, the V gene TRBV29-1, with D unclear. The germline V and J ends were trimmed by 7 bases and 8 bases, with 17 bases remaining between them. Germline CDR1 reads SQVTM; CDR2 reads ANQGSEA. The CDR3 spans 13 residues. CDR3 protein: CSAWTEGGEKLFF. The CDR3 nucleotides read TGCAGCGCATGGACGGAGGGAGGGGAAAAACTGTTTTTT.

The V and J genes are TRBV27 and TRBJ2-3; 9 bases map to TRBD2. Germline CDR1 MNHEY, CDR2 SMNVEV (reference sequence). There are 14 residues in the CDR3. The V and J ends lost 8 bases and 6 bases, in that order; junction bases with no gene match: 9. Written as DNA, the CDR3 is TGTGCCAGCGCAGTGGGACTAGCTGGGGATACGCAGTATTTT. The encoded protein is CASAVGLAGDTQYF.

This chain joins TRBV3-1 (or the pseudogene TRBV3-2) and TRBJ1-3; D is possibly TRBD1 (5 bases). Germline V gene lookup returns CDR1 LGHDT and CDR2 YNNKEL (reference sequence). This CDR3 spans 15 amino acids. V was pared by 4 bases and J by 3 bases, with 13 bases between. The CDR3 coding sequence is TGTGCCAGCAGCCTCGAGAGCAGGGATGGAAACACCATATATTTT. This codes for CASSLESRDGNTIYF.

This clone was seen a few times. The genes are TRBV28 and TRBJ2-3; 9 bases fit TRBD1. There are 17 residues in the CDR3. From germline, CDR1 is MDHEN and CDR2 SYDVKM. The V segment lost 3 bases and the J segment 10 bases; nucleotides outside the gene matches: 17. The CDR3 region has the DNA TGTGCCAGCAGTTTGCCCCGGGACAGGGCGATTTTAGCACCGCAGTATTTT. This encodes CASSLPRDRAILAPQYF. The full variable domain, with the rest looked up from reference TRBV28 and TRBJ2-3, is DVKVTQSSRYLVKRTGEKVFLECVQDMDHENMFWYRQDPGLGLRLIYFSYDVKMKEKGDIPEGYSVSREKKERFSLILESASTNQTSMYLCASSLPRDRAILAPQYFGPGTRLTVL.